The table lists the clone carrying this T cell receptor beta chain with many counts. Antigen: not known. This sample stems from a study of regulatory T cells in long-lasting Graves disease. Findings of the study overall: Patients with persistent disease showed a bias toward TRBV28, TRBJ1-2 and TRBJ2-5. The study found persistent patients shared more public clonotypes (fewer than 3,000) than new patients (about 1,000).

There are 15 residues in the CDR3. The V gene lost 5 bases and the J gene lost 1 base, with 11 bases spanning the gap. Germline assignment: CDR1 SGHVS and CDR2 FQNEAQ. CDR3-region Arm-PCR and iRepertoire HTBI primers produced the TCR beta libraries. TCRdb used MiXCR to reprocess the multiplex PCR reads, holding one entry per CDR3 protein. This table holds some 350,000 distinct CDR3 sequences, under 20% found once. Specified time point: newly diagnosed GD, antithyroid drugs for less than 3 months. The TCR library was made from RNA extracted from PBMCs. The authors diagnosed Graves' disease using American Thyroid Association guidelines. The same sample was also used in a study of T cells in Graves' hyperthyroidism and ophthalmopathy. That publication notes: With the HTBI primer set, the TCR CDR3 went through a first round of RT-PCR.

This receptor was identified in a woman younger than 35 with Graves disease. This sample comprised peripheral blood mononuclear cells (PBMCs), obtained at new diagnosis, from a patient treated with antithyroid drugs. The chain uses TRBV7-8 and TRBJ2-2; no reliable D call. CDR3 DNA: TGTGCCAGCAGCCCAAGATGGGGGAACACCGGGGAGCTGTTTTTT. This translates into CASSPRWGNTGELFF.